The rows below give T cell receptor beta chains drawn from one sample of a study of identical twins. TCRdb re-called the 5' RACE reads through MiXCR, storing one row per CDR3 protein. Of 510,000 or so distinct CDR3 sequences in the sample, around 15% are singletons; the top ten hold 0.44%. These data were also reused for a study on yellow fever vaccine responses in identical twins.

The sequencing input was CD4+ T cells sorted from blood. Receptors were obtained from a woman aged 18-29 years in good health. Both conserved end residues are part of each CDR3. D genes are given only for firm matches. Some rows mark clone size as missing; the rest say once, few, many or name a class of expanded clone.

d_call,v_call,clone_size,j_call,cdr3_nt,cdr3_aa
TRBD1,TRBV12-3/TRBV12-4,many,TRBJ1-1,TGTGCCAGCAGTAAACAGGGGGTTGATACTGAAGCTTTCTTT,CASSKQGVDTEAFF
-,TRBV6-1,few,TRBJ1-3,TGTGCCAGCCGACAGCTGAACTCTGGAAACACCATATATTTT,CASRQLNSGNTIYF
TRBD2,TRBV4-1,-,TRBJ2-1,TGCGCCAGCAGCCAAGATCCAGGGACTAGTAGGTCACCTGAGCAGTTCTTC,CASSQDPGTSRSPEQFF
-,TRBV20-1,-,TRBJ2-1,TGCAGTGTCTCCAGGAGCAGAAGTTACAATGAGCAGTTCTTC,CSVSRSRSYNEQFF
-,TRBV5-1,many,TRBJ2-1,TGCGCCAGCAGCTTGGCATCTGACTCTTACAATGAGCAGTTCTTC,CASSLASDSYNEQFF
TRBD2,TRBV10-3,few,TRBJ2-1,TGTGCCAGCCAAGCGACTAGCGGGGTTTCCGGGGATGAGCAGTTCTTC,CASQATSGVSGDEQFF
TRBD1,TRBV12-3/TRBV12-4,-,TRBJ1-4,TGTGCCAGCAGAACGACAGGGTTAGGAGAAAAACTGTTTTTT,CASRTTGLGEKLFF
TRBD1,TRBV2,-,TRBJ1-2,TGTGCCAGCAGTGAGGGCAGGGGGAGAGGCTACACCTTC,CASSEGRGRGYTF
-,TRBV20-1,-,TRBJ2-3,TGCGGCCGAGCGAAACTAGGGCGGGGAGATACGCAGTATTTT,CGRAKLGRGDTQYF
-,TRBV7-9,few,TRBJ1-5,TGTGCCAGCAGTCGAACAGGTACCGCTCAGCCCCAGCATTTT,CASSRTGTAQPQHF